This T cell receptor beta chain came from a study of cytomegalovirus exposure and HLA in healthy donors. PCR used 60 Vbeta primers and 13 Jbeta primers. The protocol was immunoSEQ multiplex PCR, while the TCRdb copy is restricted to in-frame clones and leaves out a portion. The sample lists about 130,000 clones, about 70% seen once, with approximately 2.1% in the top ten. This clone has a handful of counts. Its target is not known. V shed 4 bases and J shed 0 bases, with 18 bases lying between them. The germline V gene encodes CDR1 MGHRA and CDR2 YSYEKL. The length of the CDR3 is 17 residues. Notes on the study in general: Some 150 TCR beta chains were listed as cytomegalovirus-associated.

The J gene is TRBJ1-1, the V gene TRBV4-1, with D perhaps TRBD1 (5 bases). This TCR was sampled from a woman in her forties in good health and CMV-seropositive. Sequenced: PBMCs. CDR3 coding DNA: TGCGCCAGCAGCCCGGGGAGGGGCGGTGGGATGAACACTGAAGCTTTCTTT. It is translated as CASSPGRGGGMNTEAFF.